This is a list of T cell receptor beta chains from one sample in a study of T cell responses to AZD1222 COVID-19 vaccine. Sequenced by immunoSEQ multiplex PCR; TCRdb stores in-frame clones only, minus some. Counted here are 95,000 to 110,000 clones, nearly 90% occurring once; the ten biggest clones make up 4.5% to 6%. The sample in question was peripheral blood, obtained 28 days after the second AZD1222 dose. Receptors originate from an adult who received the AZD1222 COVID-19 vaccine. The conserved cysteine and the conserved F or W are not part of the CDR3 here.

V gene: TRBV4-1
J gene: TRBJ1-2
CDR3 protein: ASSQEIGVTYGYT

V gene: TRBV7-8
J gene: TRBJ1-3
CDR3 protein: ASSLERTGKKTIY

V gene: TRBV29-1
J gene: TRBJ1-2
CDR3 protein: SVVQGAEGYGYT

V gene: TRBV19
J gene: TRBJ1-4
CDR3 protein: ASSLLEKIGEKLF

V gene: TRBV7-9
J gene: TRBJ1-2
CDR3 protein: ASSRDSNYGYT

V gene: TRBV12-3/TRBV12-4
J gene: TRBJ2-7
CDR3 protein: ASSPTGAYEQY

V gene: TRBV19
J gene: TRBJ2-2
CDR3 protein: ASSVPGQGFGELF

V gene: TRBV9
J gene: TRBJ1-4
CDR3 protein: ASSAGQPTNEKLF

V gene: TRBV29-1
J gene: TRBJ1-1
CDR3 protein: SVELAGPEAF

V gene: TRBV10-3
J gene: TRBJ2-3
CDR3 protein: AISEGGQHTDTQY

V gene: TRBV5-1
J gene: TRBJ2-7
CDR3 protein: ASSLDRGLGEQY

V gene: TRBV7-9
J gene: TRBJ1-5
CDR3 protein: ASSFGPVKGNQPQH

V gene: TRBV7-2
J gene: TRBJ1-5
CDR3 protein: ASSLGLNQPQH

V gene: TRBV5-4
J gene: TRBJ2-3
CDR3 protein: ASSLWGGTDTQY

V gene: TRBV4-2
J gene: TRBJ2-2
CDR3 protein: ASSHGLAGSGELF

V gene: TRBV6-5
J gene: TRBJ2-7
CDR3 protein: ASGPQGDEQY

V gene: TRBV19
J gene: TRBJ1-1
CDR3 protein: ASSIQANTEAF

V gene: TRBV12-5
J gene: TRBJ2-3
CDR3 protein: ASGLGRADTQY

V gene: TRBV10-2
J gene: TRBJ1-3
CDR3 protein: ASSESSTPGNTIY

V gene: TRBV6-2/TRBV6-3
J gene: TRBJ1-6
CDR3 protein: ASSYTPRDSPLH

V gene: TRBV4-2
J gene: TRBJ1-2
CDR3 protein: ASSPGQGTLSGYT

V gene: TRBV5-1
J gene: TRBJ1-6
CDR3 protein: ASSLGGTGASPLH

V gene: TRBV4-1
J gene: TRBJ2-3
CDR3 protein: ASSQREGGQGTQY

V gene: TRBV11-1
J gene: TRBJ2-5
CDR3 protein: ASSTAPAPETQY

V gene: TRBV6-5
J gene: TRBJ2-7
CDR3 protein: ASSSAYEQY

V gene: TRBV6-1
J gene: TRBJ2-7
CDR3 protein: ASSERPMGDRAGYEQY

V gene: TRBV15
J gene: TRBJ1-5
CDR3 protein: ATSRDRGLEPQH

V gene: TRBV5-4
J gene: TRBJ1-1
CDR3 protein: ASSLSGTEAF

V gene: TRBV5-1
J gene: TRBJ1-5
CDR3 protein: ASSLGSGIEPQH

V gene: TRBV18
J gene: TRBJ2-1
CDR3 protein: ASSPPPGQGARSYNEQF

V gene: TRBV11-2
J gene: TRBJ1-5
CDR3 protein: ASSLEGTVPNQPQH

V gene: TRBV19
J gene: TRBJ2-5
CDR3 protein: ATQLSGGIGKTQY

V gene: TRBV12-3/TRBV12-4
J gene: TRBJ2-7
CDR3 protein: ASSQTDEQY

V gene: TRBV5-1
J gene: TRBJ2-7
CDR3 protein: ASSSQDYEQY

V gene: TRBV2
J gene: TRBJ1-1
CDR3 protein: ASTEPGTGGTEAF

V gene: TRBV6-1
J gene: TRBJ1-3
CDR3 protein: ASSAGGGGTGNTIY

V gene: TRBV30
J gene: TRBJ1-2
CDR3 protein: AWSTNRSHLRGYGYT

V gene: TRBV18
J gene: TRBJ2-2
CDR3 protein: ASSPPGTTNTGELF

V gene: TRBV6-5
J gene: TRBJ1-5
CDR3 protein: ASRKQVNQPQH

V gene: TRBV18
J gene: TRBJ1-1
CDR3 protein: ASSIGVNTEAF

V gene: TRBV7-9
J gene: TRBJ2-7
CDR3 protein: ASSPGLRYEQY

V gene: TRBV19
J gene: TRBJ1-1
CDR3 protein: ASSERPWDTEAF

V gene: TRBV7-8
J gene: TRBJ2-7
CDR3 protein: ASSSTREGAEQY

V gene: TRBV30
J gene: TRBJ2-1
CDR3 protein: ASRQGGGNYNEQF

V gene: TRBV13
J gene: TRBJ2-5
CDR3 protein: ASSFTSAGVGETQY

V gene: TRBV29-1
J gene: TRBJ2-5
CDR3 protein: SVPGPREETQY

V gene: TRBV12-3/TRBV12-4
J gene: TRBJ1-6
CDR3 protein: ASSQQQESPLH